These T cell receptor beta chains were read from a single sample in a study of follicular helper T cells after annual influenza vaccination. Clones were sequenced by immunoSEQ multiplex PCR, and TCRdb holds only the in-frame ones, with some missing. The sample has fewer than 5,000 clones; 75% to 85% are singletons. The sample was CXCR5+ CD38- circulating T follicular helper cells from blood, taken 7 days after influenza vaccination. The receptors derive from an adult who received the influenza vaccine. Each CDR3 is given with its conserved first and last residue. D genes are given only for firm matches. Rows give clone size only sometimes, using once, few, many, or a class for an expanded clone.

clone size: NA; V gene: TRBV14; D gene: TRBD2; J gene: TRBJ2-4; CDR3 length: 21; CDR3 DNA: TGTGCCAGCAGCCAAGTCCCCGCGACTAGCGGGGGATCACTAGCCAAAAACATTCAGTACTTC; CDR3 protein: CASSQVPATSGGSLAKNIQYF
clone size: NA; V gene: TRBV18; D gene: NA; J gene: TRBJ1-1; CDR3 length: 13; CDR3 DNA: TGTGCCAGCTCACTGGGTCTGAACACTGAAGCTTTCTTT; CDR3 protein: CASSLGLNTEAFF
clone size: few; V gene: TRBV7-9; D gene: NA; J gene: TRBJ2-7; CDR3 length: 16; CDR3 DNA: TGTGCCAGCAGCTGGGGGGATTACAGGAGATCCTACGAGCAGTACTTC; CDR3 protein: CASSWGDYRRSYEQYF
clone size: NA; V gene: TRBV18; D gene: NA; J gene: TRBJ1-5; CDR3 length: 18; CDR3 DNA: TGTGCCAGCTCACCCACGTTCCGGCAGGGTAGGGGCAATCAGCCCCAGCATTTT; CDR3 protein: CASSPTFRQGRGNQPQHF
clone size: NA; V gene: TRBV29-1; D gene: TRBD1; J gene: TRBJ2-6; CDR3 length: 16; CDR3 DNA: TGCAGCGTTGGCGGACAGGGAATAACTGGGGCCAACGTCCTGACTTTC; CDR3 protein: CSVGGQGITGANVLTF
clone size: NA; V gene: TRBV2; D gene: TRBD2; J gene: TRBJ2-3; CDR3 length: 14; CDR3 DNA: TGTGCCGGTCAAAGCGGGGGGTACACAGATACGCAGTATTTT; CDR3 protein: CAGQSGGYTDTQYF
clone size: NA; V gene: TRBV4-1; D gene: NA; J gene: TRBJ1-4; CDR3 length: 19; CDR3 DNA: TGCGCCAGCAGCCAAGATAGGGGCCTACAGGGCCCAGTTAATGAAAAACTGTTTTTT; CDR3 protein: CASSQDRGLQGPVNEKLFF
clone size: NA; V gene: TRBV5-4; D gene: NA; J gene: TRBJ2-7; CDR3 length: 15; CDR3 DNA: TGTGCCAGCAGCCCACTTTTGATGCGGGCGGGGGAGCAGTACTTC; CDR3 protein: CASSPLLMRAGEQYF
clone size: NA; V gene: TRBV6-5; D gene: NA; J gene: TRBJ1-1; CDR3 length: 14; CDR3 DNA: TGTGCCAGCAGTTACTCGGATTCTGCAGGAGAAGCTTTCTTT; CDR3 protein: CASSYSDSAGEAFF
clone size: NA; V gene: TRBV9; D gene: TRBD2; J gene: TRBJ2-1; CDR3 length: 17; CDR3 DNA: TGTGCCAGCAGCGTAGCTACTAGCGGGGGGACATGGAATGAGCAGTTCTTC; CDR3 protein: CASSVATSGGTWNEQFF
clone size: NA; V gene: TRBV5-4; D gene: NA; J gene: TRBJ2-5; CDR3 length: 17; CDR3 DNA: TGTGCCAGCAGCCCCCAGTTCGGGGGGCGAGGATCGGAGACCCAGTACTTC; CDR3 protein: CASSPQFGGRGSETQYF
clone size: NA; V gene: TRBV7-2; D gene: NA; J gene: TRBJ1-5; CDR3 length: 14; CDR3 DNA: TGTGCCAGCAGCGCGCCAGGGGCAGGCCAGCCCCAGCATTTT; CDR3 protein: CASSAPGAGQPQHF
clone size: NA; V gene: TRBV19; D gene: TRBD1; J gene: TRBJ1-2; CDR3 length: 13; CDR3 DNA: TGTGCCAGTAGGACTACAGGGGTCTATGGCTACACCTTC; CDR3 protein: CASRTTGVYGYTF
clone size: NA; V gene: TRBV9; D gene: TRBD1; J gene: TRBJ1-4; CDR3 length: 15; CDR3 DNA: TGTGCCAGCAGCCCCCGACAGGGGGTAAATGAAAAACTGTTTTTT; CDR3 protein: CASSPRQGVNEKLFF
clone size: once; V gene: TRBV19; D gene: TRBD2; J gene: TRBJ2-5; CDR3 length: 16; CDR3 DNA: TGTGCCAGTAGTAGGTCAGCGGGGGGTTTACAAGAGACCCAGTACTTC; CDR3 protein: CASSRSAGGLQETQYF
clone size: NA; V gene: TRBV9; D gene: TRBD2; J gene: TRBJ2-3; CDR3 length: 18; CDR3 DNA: TGTGCCAGCAGCGTAAACCCGGGACTAGCGGGGGGAGCGGATACGCAGTATTTT; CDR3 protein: CASSVNPGLAGGADTQYF
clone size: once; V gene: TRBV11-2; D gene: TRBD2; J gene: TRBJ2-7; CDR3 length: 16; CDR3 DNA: TGTGCCAGCAGCGCGACTAGCGGGGGACTCTCCTACGAGCAGTACTTC; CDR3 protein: CASSATSGGLSYEQYF
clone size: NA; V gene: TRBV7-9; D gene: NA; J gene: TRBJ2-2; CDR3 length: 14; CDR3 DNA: TGTGCCAGCAGTCGGGACTTGAACACCGGGGAGCTGTTTTTT; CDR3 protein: CASSRDLNTGELFF
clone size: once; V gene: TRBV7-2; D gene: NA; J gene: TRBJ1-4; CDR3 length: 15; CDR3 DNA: TGTGCCAGCAGCTTAGGGGTATCGCCTGGAGAAAAACTGTTTTTT; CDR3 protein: CASSLGVSPGEKLFF
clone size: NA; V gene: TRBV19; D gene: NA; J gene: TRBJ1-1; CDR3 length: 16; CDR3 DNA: TGTGCCAGTAGTATGAGAGTGGTGGCGGGGAACACTGAAGCTTTCTTT; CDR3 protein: CASSMRVVAGNTEAFF
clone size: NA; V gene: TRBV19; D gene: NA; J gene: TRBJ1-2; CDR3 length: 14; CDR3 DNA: TGTGCCAGTAGTATAGAGCCAGGCCGGGATGGCTACACCTTC; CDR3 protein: CASSIEPGRDGYTF
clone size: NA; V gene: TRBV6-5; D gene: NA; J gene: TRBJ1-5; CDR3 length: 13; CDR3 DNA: TGTGCCAGCAGTTCCCACATCAATCAGCCCCAGCATTTT; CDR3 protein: CASSSHINQPQHF
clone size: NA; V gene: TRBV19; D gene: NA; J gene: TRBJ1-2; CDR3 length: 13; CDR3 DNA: TGTGCCAGTAGTTATAGGAGGGTAGACGGCTACACCTTC; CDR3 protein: CASSYRRVDGYTF
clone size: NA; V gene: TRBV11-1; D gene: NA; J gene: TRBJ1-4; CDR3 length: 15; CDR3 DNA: TGTGCCAGCAGCCCGACGGAGGCGGCTAATGAAAAACTGTTTTTT; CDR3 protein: CASSPTEAANEKLFF
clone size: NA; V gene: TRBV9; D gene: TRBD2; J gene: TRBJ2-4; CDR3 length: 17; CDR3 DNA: TGTGCCAGCAGCGTAGCTGGTGGCGGGGGTAGTGGAAACATTCAGTACTTC; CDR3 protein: CASSVAGGGGSGNIQYF
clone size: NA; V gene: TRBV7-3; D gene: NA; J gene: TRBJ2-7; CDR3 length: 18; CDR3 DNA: TGTGCCAGCAGCTCCAATCATAACGCGGCGGCTTGGCCGTACGAGCAGTACTTC; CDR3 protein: CASSSNHNAAAWPYEQYF
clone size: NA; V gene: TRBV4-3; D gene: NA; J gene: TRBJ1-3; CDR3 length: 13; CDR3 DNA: TGCGCCAGCAGCCCGGGATATCCAAACACCATATATTTT; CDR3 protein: CASSPGYPNTIYF
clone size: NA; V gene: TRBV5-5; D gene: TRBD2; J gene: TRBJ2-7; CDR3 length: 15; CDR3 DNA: TGTGCCAGCAGCTTGGCTAGCGGGGTGACCTACGAGCAGTACTTC; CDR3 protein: CASSLASGVTYEQYF
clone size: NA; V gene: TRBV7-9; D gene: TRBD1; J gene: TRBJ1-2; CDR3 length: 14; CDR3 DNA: TGTGCCAGCAGCATTAGGGACAGTTCATATGGCTACACCTTC; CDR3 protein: CASSIRDSSYGYTF
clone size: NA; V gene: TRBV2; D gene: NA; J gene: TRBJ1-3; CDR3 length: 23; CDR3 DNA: TGTGCCAGCAAAGGAATCTTCCTTGGGAACACCCGGCCCACTGGGATCTCTGGAAACACCATATATTTT; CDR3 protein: CASKGIFLGNTRPTGISGNTIYF
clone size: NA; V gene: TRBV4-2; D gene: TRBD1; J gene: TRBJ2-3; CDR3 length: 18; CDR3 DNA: TGTGCCAGCAGCCACCGAGGGTCCACAGGGGGTAGCACAGATACGCAGTATTTT; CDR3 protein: CASSHRGSTGGSTDTQYF
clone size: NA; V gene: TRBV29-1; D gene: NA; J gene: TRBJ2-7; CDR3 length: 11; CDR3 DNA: TGCAGCGTTGGAGAAACCTACGAGCAGTACTTC; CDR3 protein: CSVGETYEQYF
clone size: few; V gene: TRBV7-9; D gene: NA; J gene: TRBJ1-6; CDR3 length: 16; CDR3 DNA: TGTGCCAGCAGCCCCACGGCGGGGGGGGCTAGTTCACCCCTCCACTTT; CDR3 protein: CASSPTAGGASSPLHF
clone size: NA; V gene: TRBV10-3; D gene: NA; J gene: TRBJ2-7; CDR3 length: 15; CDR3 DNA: TGTGCCATCAGTGTTGGGCTTTCGAGATCCTACGAGCAGTACTTC; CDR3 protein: CAISVGLSRSYEQYF
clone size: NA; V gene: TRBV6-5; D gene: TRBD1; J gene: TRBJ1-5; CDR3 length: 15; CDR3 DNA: TGTGCCAGCAGTTACTCGGGGGACAGCGGTCAGCCCCAGCATTTT; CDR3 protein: CASSYSGDSGQPQHF
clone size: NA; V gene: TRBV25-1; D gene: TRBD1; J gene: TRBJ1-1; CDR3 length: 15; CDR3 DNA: TGTGCCACCAGAACGGGACAGGGCGGGAACACTGAAGCTTTCTTT; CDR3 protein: CATRTGQGGNTEAFF
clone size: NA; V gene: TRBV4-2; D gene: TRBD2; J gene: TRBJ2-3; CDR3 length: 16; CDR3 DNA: TGTGCCAGCAGCCAAGGGTTACTAGCGGGGGGGTCTGTTCTGGATTTT; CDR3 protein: CASSQGLLAGGSVLDF
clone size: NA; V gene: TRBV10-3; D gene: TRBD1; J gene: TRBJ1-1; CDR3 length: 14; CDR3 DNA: TGTGCCATCAGTGGAAACAGGGGGGACACTGAAGCTTTCTTT; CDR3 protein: CAISGNRGDTEAFF
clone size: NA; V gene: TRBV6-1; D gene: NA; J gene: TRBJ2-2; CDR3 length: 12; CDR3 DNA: TGTGCCAGCAGGAAGACCACCGGGGAGCTGTTTTTT; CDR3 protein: CASRKTTGELFF
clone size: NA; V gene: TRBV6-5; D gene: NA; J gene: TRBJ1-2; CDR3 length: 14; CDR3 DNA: TGTGCCAGCAGGGAGACAGCCGACCTCTATGGCTACACCTTC; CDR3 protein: CASRETADLYGYTF
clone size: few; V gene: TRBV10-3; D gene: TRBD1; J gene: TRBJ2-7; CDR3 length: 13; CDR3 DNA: TGTGCCATCTCCACCGGGCAGGGGGACGAGCAGTACTTC; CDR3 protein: CAISTGQGDEQYF
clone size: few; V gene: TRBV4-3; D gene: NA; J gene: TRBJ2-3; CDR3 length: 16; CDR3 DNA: TGCGCCAGCAGCCCAAGCTCGGGCAGGGGCGCAGATACGCAGTATTTT; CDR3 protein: CASSPSSGRGADTQYF
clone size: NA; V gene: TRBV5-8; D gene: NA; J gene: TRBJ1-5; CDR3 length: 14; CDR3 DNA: TGTGCCAGCAGGTTGGACAGTACGAATCAGCCCCAGCATTTT; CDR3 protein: CASRLDSTNQPQHF
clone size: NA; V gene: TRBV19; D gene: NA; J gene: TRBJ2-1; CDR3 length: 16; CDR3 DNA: TGTGCCAGTAGTATAGACAGGACCGGCTCCTACAATGAGCAGTTCTTC; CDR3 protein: CASSIDRTGSYNEQFF
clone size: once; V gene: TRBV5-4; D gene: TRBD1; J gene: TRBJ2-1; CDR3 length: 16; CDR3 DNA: TGTGCCAGCAGACTCGCCGGGACAGGGGTTTACAATGAGCAGTTCTTC; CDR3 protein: CASRLAGTGVYNEQFF
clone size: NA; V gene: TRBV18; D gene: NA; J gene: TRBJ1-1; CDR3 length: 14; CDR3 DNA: TGTGCCAGCTTACCAAGCCGCACTAACACTGAAGCTTTCTTT; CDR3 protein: CASLPSRTNTEAFF
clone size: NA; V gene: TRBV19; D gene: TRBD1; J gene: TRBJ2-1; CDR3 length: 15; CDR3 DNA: TGTGCCAGTAGTATAATGGGACAGGGTCCCAATGAGCAGTTCTTC; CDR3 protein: CASSIMGQGPNEQFF
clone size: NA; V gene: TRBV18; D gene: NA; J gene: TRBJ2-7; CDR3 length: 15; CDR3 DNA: TGTGCCAGCTCACGACCGGGCTCCACGCGGGGCGAGCAGTACTTC; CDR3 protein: CASSRPGSTRGEQYF
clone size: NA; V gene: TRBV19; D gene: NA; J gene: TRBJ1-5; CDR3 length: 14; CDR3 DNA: TGTGCCAGTAGTTTATGGGGGGGCAATCAGCCCCAGCATTTT; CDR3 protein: CASSLWGGNQPQHF
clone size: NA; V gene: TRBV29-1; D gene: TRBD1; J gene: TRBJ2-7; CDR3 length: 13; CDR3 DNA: TGCAGCGTGGCCGGGACAGGGAGCTACGAGCAGTACTTC; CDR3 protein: CSVAGTGSYEQYF
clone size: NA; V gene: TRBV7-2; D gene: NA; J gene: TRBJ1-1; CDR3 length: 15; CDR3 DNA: TGTGCCAGCAGCTTAGATGGGGGACGGAACACTGAAGCTTTCTTT; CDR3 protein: CASSLDGGRNTEAFF